These T cell receptor beta chains were read from a single sample in a study of blood T cells in healthy people across ages. From the 5' RACE reads, TCRdb called clonotypes with MiXCR, one entry per CDR3 protein. The repertoire holds more than 1 million distinct CDR3 sequences, 45% seen once, with over 15% in the top ten. The source material was blood. The receptors shown here come from a woman aged 55-70 years in good health. The CDR3 runs from the conserved cysteine through the conserved F or W. Each record gives: clone size, D gene, J gene, V gene, CDR3 DNA, CDR3 protein. A D gene is named only where the DNA matches it firmly. Clone size is given for some rows only: seen once, a few or many times, or a class if the clone is expanded.

.,.,TRBJ2-7,TRBV9,TGTGCCAGCAGCGTGGGGGGAGTATCCTACAATGAGCAGTACTTC,CASSVGGVSYNEQYF
.,TRBD2,TRBJ2-5,TRBV7-8,TGTGCCAGCACCACCAACGGGGGGTTCCAAGAGACCCAGTACTTC,CASTTNGGFQETQYF
few,TRBD2,TRBJ2-5,TRBV20-1,TGCAGTGGACTAGCGGTACAAGAGACCCAGTACTTC,CSGLAVQETQYF
.,.,TRBJ1-5,TRBV20-1,TGCAGTGCTAGAGGGGACGCCGGGCCCAATCAGCCCCAGCATTTT,CSARGDAGPNQPQHF
few,.,TRBJ1-6,TRBV15,TGTGCCACCAGCATTCAGGGCCAAAATTCACCCCTCCACTTT,CATSIQGQNSPLHF
few,.,TRBJ2-5,TRBV9,TGTGCCAGCAGCGTAGGGGACGGTCGGGAGACCCAGTACTTC,CASSVGDGRETQYF
many,TRBD1,TRBJ1-2,TRBV6-2/TRBV6-3,TGTGCCACCACAGGGGGCAACTATGGCTACACCTTC,CATTGGNYGYTF
.,TRBD1,TRBJ2-2,TRBV4-1,TGCGCCAGCCGGACAGGGTTCACCGGGGAGCTGTTTTTT,CASRTGFTGELFF
few,TRBD1,TRBJ2-2,TRBV7-7,TGTGCCAGCAGCTCCGGACAGGGTGGAGGCAGCGGGGAGCTGTTTTTT,CASSSGQGGGSGELFF
.,TRBD1,TRBJ1-4,TRBV11-2,TGTGCCAGCAGCTTAACCCCCACAGGGGCTAATGAAAAACTGTTTTTT,CASSLTPTGANEKLFF
few,.,TRBJ1-4,TRBV29-1,TGCAGCGTCGGTCAGGGTGGCCAGGGAAAACTGTTTTTT,CSVGQGGQGKLFF
.,.,TRBJ2-3,TRBV11-1,TGTGCCAGCAGCTCCGAGTCCGATCTCGGGACATGGACAGATACGCAGTATTTT,CASSSESDLGTWTDTQYF
.,TRBD1,TRBJ2-7,TRBV20-1,TGCAGTGCTAGAGGACAGGGAACCTACGAGCAGTACTTC,CSARGQGTYEQYF
.,.,TRBJ2-1,TRBV7-9,TGTGCCAGCAGCCCACAGGGAGGGGTACAATATGAGCAGTTCTTC,CASSPQGGVQYEQFF
.,TRBD2,TRBJ2-3,TRBV11-3,TGTGCCAGCAGCTTAGATCCAGCGGGAGCAGATACGCAGTATTTT,CASSLDPAGADTQYF
.,TRBD1,TRBJ1-6,TRBV20-1,TGCAGTGCTAGACCATGGGACAGTTCTTCCTATAATTCACCCCTCCACTTT,CSARPWDSSSYNSPLHF
few,.,TRBJ2-1,TRBV7-3,TGTGCCAGCAGCTCACTAGTAGGGGATGGGAATGAGCAGTTCTTC,CASSSLVGDGNEQFF
.,.,TRBJ1-5,TRBV21-1,TGTGCCAGCAGCAAAGCTGTCGGGGGGAATGGCAATCAGCCCCAGCATTTT,CASSKAVGGNGNQPQHF
.,.,TRBJ2-1,TRBV7-9,TGTGCCAGCATCAAAACGTCTAGACCTGACAATGAGCAGTTCTTC,CASIKTSRPDNEQFF
.,.,TRBJ2-1,TRBV5-1,TGCGCCAGCAGCTTGGCGGGATCGTTCTTTGAGCAGTTCTTC,CASSLAGSFFEQFF
few,.,TRBJ2-7,TRBV20-1,TGCAGTGCGAGGAGTTTCGGGCAGAACAATGAGCAGTACTTC,CSARSFGQNNEQYF
.,.,TRBJ2-1,TRBV28,TGTGCCACCGCCCCCGTGGCGGTTTGGAATGAGCAGTTCTTC,CATAPVAVWNEQFF